This TCR beta chain was obtained from a study of blood T cell repertoires in COVID-19. Measured with immunoSEQ multiplex PCR; TCRdb has only the in-frame clones, and not every one. The sample records about 180,000 clones, 81% being singletons. Trimming removed 5 bases at V and 1 base at J, with 12 bases between. CDR1 and CDR2 from the germline V gene are SGHTA and FQGNSA. The CDR3 runs 16 residues. The V call is TRBV7-2, the J call TRBJ2-6, with a tentative D call TRBD1 (5 bases). Specimen: peripheral blood. This receptor was obtained from a woman of 80 years or more with COVID-19, enrolled during active disease. The CDR3 DNA is TGTGCCAGCAGCGACCCCCACAGGTCTGGGGCCAACGTCCTGACTTTC. Its protein product is CASSDPHRSGANVLTF. The full variable domain, with the rest looked up from reference TRBV7-2 and TRBJ2-6, is GAGVSQSPSNKVTEKGKDVELRCDPISGHTALYWYRQSLGQGLEFLIYFQGNSAPDKSGLPSDRFSAERTGGSVSTLTIQRTQQEDSAVYLCASSDPHRSGANVLTFGAGSRLTVL.